Described below is a single TCR beta chain sequence and its context. The CDR3 spans 13 residues. Deletions cut 2 bases from V and 5 bases from J, with 9 bases between. The data stem from a study of T cell repertoires in cytomegalovirus infection. Via MiXCR, TCRdb re-called the reads, giving one row per CDR3 protein. The sample has 200,000 to 250,000 distinct CDR3 sequences; 22% are singletons. The V gene is TRBV12-3 or TRBV12-4, the J gene TRBJ1-2; D unresolved. The sequencing sample was made of CD8+ T cells from PBMCs. The receptor was isolated from a human donor in good health (CMV status not recorded). Some clones in this sample may be carry-over from other donors' samples. The CDR3 protein is CASSLTVLYGYTF. CDR3 DNA sequence: TGTGCCAGCAGTTTAACGGTCCTATATGGCTACACCTTC.